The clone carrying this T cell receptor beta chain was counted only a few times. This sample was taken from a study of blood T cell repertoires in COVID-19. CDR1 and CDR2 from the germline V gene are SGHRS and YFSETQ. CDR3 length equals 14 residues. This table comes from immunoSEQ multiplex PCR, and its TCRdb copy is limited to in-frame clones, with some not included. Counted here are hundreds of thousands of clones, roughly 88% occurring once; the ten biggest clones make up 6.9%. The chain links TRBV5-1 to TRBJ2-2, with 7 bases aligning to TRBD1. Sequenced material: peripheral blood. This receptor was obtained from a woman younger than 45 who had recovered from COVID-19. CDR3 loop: CASGQDPNTGELFF. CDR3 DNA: TGCGCTAGTGGACAGGACCCGAACACCGGGGAGCTGTTTTTT.